The T cell receptor (beta chain) under discussion was sequenced for a study of blood T cell repertoires in COVID-19. In the study overall: Collection of acute and convalescent COVID-19 samples took place in the United States, Italy and Spain.

The participants were between about 18 and 90 years old and came from fewer than 25 US areas. Original processing notes: Amplified reference gene primers provided the basis for estimating nucleated cell counts. Sequenced by immunoSEQ multiplex PCR; TCRdb stores in-frame clones only, minus some. D and trimming were read from the DNA, whereas the V and J calls and clone size are those reported in that table. The sample records 200,000 to 250,000 clones, 70% to 90% being singletons. The sample taken for sequencing was PBMCs or T cells enriched from blood (not recorded which). The clonotype was recovered from a man aged 25 to 40 with acute COVID-19.

The CDR3 is CASSLEQGAYGYTF. CDR3 DNA sequence: TGCGCCAGCAGCTTGGAGCAGGGGGCCTATGGCTACACCTTC. The chain couples TRBV5-1 to TRBJ1-2, with 8 bases matching TRBD1. Unmatched junction bases numbered 2, after V lost 0 bases and J lost 4 bases. In germline, CDR1 is SGHRS, CDR2 YFSETQ. This CDR3 region has 14 residues.